This T cell receptor (beta chain) originates from a study of blood T cell repertoires in COVID-19. Study background: Researchers got acute and convalescent COVID-19 samples from the United States, Italy and Spain. Sample material is recorded as cDNA or gDNA derived from T cells, B-cell-depleted T cells, or PBMCs.

Unmatched junction bases numbered 9, after V lost 3 bases and J lost 9 bases. Germline CDR1 and CDR2: SGHRS and YFSETQ. CDR3 size: 14 residues. As originally analysed: Estimates of nucleated cell counts were drawn from the amplification of reference gene primers. Libraries were prepared by immunoSEQ multiplex PCR; TCRdb keeps only in-frame clonotypes and omits some of them. V, J and clone size reflect that table, while D and trimming were determined from the DNA. The sample includes approximately 52,000 clones, 80% to 95% seen only once; the top ten take roughly 6.5%. The receptor's source is a man aged 45-60 years with active COVID-19. The sequenced sample consisted of peripheral blood. The V call is TRBV5-1, the J call TRBJ2-1; 7 positions agree with TRBD2. The CDR3 loop is CASSYGGSRGEQFF. CDR3 sequence (DNA): TGCGCCAGCAGCTACGGCGGGAGTAGAGGTGAGCAGTTCTTC. The whole variable domain, remainder taken from reference TRBV5-1 and TRBJ2-1, is KAGVTQTPRYLIKTRGQQVTLSCSPISGHRSVSWYQQTPGQGLQFLFEYFSETQRNKGNFPGRFSGRQFSNSRSEMNVSTLELGDSALYLCASSYGGSRGEQFFGPGTRLTVL.